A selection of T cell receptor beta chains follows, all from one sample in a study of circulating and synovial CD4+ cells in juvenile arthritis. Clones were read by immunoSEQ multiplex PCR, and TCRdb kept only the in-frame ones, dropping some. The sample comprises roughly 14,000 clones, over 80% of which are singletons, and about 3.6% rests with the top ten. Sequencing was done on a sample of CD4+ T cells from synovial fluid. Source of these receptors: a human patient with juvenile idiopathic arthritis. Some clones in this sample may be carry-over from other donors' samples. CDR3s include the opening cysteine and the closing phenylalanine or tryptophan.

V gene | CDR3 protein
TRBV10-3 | CAISESMPGQGGQEETQYF
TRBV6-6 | CASSYSGTGGTDTQYF
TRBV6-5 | CASSYGGSGKYEQYF
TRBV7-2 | CASSLETDEQYF
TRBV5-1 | CASRARTGLNYGYTF
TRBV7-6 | CASSLPSATDTQYF
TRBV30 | CAWGSNTGELFF
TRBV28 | CASRQGSSGNTIYF
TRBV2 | CASTQLGTGETYNEQFF
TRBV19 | CASTLDRRVYGYTF
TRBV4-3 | CASSQERAGTSITDTQYF
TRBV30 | CAWSDRLAGRDEQFF
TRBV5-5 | CASSPDTDTQYF
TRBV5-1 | CASQGTGGGNEQFF